This T cell receptor (beta chain) was obtained from a study of T cell clonotyping in hematopoietic cell transplantation. The overall study: Recipient samples before transplant were obtained post-cytoreduction.

The V gene's germline CDR1 is SGHRS and CDR2 YFSETQ. V lost 2 bases, J lost 4 bases, and 10 bases lay in between. The CDR3 totals 14 residues. Indicated time point: recipient sample about 28 days before transplant, after cytoreduction. The assay was immunoSEQ multiplex PCR, and TCRdb's table has in-frame clones only and misses some. The data contain fewer than 15,000 clones, over 80% of them singletons. The clonotype originates from a man in his sixties with acute myeloid leukemia. Some clones in this sample may be carry-over from other donors' samples. The sequencing used peripheral blood mononuclear cells, collected before stem cell transplant. The chain combines TRBV5-1 with TRBJ1-5, with a possible D match to TRBD1 (5 bases). This CDR3 reads CASSLKGENQPQHF. The CDR3 DNA reads TGCGCCAGCAGCTTAAAAGGGGAAAATCAGCCCCAGCATTTT.